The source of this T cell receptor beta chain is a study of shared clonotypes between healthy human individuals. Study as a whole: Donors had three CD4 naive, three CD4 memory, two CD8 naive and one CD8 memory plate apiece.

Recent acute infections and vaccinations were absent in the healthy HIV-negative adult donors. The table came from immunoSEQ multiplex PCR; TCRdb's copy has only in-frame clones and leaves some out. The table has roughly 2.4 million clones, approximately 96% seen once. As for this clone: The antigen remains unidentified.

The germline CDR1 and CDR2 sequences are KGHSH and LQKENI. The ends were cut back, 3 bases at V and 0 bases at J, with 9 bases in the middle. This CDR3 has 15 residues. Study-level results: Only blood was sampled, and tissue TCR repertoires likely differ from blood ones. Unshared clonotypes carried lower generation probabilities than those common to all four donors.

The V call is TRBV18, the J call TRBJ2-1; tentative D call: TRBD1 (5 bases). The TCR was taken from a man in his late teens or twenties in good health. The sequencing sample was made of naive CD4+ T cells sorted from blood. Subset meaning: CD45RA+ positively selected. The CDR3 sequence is CASSPKGPSYNEQFF. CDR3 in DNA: TGTGCCAGCTCACCTAAGGGGCCCTCCTACAATGAGCAGTTCTTC.